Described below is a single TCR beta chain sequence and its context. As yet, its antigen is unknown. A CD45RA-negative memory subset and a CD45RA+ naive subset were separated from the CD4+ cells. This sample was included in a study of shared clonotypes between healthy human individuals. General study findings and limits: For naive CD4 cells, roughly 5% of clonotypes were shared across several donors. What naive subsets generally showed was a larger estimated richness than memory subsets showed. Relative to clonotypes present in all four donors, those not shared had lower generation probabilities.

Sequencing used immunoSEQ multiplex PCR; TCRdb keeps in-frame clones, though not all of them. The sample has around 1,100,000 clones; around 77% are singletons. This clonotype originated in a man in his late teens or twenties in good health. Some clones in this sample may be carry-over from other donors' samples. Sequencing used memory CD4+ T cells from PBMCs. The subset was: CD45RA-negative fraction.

CDR3 protein: CASSSLGARGEQFF. CDR3 DNA sequence: TGTGCCAGCAGCTCGCTGGGAGCCCGCGGTGAGCAGTTCTTC. The chain carries TRBV11-1 and TRBJ2-1; D possibly corresponds to TRBD2 (5 bases). Germline values: CDR1 SGHAT, CDR2 FQDESV (reference sequence). The V end lost 4 bases, the J end lost 9 bases, and 16 bases lay between the germline ends. This CDR3 has 14 amino acids.